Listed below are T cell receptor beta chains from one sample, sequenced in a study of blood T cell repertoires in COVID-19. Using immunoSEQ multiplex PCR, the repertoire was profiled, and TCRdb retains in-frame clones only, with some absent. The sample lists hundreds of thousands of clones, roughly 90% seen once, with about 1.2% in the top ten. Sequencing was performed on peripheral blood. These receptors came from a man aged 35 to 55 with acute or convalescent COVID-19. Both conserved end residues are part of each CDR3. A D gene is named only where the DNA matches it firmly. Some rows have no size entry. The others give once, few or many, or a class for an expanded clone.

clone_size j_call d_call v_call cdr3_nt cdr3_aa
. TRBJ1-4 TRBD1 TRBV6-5 TGTGCCAGCAGAAGGACAGGGGGCGAAGGTGAAAAACTGTTTTTT CASRRTGGEGEKLFF
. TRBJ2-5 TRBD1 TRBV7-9 TGTGCCAGCAGCCCCCGGGACAGCACCCAAGAGACCCAGTACTTC CASSPRDSTQETQYF
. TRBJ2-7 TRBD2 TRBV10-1 TGCGCCAGCAGTGGGACTAGCGGGGGTTCCTACGAGCAGTACTTC CASSGTSGGSYEQYF
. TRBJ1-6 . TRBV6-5 TGTGCCAGCAGTTCGATCTTGACAGGCGATAATTCACCCCTCCACTTT CASSSILTGDNSPLHF
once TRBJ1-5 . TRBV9 TGTGCCAGCAGTGGGGGCAGTAGCAATCAGCCCCAGCATTTT CASSGGSSNQPQHF
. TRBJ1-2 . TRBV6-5 TGTGCCAGCAGTTACTCCGCAGGGGCTGGCTACACCTTC CASSYSAGAGYTF
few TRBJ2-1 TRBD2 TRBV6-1 TGTGCCAGCAGTGAACTAGCGGACCTCAATGAGCAGTTCTTC CASSELADLNEQFF
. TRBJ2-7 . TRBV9 TGTGCCAGCAGCGTATTCGGGAGTCACTCCTACGAGCAGTACTTC CASSVFGSHSYEQYF
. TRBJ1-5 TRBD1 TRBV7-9 TGTGCCAGCAGCCCAGGGACAGGCAATCAGCCCCAGCATTTT CASSPGTGNQPQHF
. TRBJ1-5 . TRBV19 TGTGCCAGTAATCTATTCGGAGGGCGTAAAGATCAGCCCCAGCATTTT CASNLFGGRKDQPQHF
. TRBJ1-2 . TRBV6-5 TGTGCCAGTTTCCGTCTGCGGGGCGATGGCTACACCTTC CASFRLRGDGYTF
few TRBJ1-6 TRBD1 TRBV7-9 TGTGCCAGCAGCCGACAGGGAGAAGGTTCACCCCTCCACTTT CASSRQGEGSPLHF
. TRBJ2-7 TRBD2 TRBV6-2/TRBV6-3 TGTGCCAGCAGTGGAGGACTAGCGGACTACTCCTACGAGCAGTACTTC CASSGGLADYSYEQYF
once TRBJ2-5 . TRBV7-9 TGTGCCAGCAGCCAGGTTACCGAGACCCAGTACTTC CASSQVTETQYF
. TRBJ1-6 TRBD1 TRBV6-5 TGTGCCAGCAGTTACCAGGACAGGGTCCCCCCCCTCCACTTT CASSYQDRVPPLHF
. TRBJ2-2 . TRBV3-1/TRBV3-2 TGTGCCAGCAGCCAAGTCACACGGCAGGGGTCCGGGGAGCTGTTTTTT CASSQVTRQGSGELFF
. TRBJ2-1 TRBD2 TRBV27 TGTGCCAGCAGTTCTCCTAGCGGGGGTTTTCGTGAGCAGTTCTTC CASSSPSGGFREQFF
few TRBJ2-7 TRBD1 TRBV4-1 TGCGCCAGCAGCCAAGTCTTAGGGACAGAACCCGAGCAGTACTTC CASSQVLGTEPEQYF
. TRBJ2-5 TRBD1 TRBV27 TGTGCCAGCAGTTTAACCCCACAGGGGGCGAATGTTGAGACCCAGTACTTC CASSLTPQGANVETQYF
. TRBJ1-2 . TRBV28 TGTGCCAGCAGTTCCCAACAGGGCGTGAACTATGGCTACACCTTC CASSSQQGVNYGYTF
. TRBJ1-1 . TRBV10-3 TGTGCCATGGTAGCGGACCCGAGGAACACTGAAGCTTTCTTT CAMVADPRNTEAFF
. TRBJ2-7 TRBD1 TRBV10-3 TGTGCCACAGGGACAGGGGACGGAAGGGCCGAGCAGTACTTC CATGTGDGRAEQYF
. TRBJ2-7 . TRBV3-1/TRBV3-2 TGTGCCAGCAGCCCTGGGTCGGGCTCCTACGAGCAGTACTTC CASSPGSGSYEQYF
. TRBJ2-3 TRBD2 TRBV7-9 TGTGCCAGCAGCTTGCCCCTCCGTGGGACTAGGATGAATACGCAGTATTTT CASSLPLRGTRMNTQYF
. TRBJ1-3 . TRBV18 TGTGCCAGCTCATCAGACGCGGGGTTGTCCGGAAACACCATATATTTT CASSSDAGLSGNTIYF
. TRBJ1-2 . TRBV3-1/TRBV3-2 TGTGCCAGCAGCCAAGATCTAGGGGCAGACTATGGCTACACCTTC CASSQDLGADYGYTF
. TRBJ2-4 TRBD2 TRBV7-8 TGTGCCAGCAGCTTATTTCCCGGGGGAGGGGTAGCCAAAAACATTCAGTACTTC CASSLFPGGGVAKNIQYF
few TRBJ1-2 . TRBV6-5 TGTGCCAGCAGCCGAACCGGGGAGGATGGCTACACCTTC CASSRTGEDGYTF
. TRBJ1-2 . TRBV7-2 TGTGCCAGCAGCCCCTCGGGGGGTTCAGGGTACTATGGCTACACCTTC CASSPSGGSGYYGYTF
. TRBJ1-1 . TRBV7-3 TGTGCCAGCAGCTTACAACGGGGCACTGAAGCTTTCTTT CASSLQRGTEAFF
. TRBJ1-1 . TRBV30 TGTGCCTGGAAGACACAGGGTCTGAACACTGAAGCTTTCTTT CAWKTQGLNTEAFF
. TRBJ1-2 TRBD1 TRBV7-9 TGTGCCAGCAGCTTAATGGGACAGGACGTATATGGCTACACCTTC CASSLMGQDVYGYTF
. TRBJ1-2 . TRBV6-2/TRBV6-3 TGTGCCAGCAGTTACTCGGTACGGGGAGGATTCTATGGCTACACCTTC CASSYSVRGGFYGYTF
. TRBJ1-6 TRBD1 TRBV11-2 TGTGCCAGCAGTGGGCGACAGGGGGCTTATAATTCACCCCTCCACTTT CASSGRQGAYNSPLHF
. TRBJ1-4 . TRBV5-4 TGTGCCAGCAGCTCCGGAGGGGCGGAGGGTGAAAAACTGTTTTTT CASSSGGAEGEKLFF
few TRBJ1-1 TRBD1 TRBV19 TGTGCCAGTGCCGGGACAGGGAACACTGAAGCTTTCTTT CASAGTGNTEAFF
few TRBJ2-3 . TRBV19 TGTGCCAGTAGTATGGGAGGGGGGGCCACAGATACGCAGTATTTT CASSMGGGATDTQYF
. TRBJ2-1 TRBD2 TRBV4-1 TGCGCCAGCAGCCAAAGACTAGCGGGGGCTTACAATGAGCAGTTCTTC CASSQRLAGAYNEQFF
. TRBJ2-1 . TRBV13 TGTGCCAGCAGCCCCGATAGAGATACCAGGGCCTACAATGAGCAGTTCTTC CASSPDRDTRAYNEQFF
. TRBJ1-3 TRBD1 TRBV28 TGTGCCAGCAGTTTCCACGGGACAGGGCAAGGAAACACCATATATTTT CASSFHGTGQGNTIYF
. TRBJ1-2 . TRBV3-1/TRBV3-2 TGTGCCAGCAGCCAAGAGGGTGGAGTTGGCTACACCTTC CASSQEGGVGYTF
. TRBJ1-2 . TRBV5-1 TGCGCCAGCAGCGGAGGGGCCGGGGCTCATAGTGGCTACACCTTC CASSGGAGAHSGYTF
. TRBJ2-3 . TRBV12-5 TGTGCTAGTGGTTTTAGTACAGATACGCAGTATTTT CASGFSTDTQYF
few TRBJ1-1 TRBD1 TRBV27 TGTGCCAGCAGTTTGACAGGGGGTGAGACTGAAGCTTTCTTT CASSLTGGETEAFF
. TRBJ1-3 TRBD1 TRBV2 TGTGCCAGCAGCGACGTAGGACAGGGTATTGGAAACACCATATATTTT CASSDVGQGIGNTIYF
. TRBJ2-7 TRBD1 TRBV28 TGTGCCAACAAGGACAGGGTCTACGAGCAGTACTTC CANKDRVYEQYF
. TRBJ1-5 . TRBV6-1 TGTGCCAGCAGTGAAAGGGGCAGGTGGGGTCAGCCCCAGCATTTT CASSERGRWGQPQHF
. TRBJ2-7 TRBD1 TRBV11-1 TGTGCCAGCAGCTACGGGGGTACAGGGGGAGAGCAGTACTTC CASSYGGTGGEQYF